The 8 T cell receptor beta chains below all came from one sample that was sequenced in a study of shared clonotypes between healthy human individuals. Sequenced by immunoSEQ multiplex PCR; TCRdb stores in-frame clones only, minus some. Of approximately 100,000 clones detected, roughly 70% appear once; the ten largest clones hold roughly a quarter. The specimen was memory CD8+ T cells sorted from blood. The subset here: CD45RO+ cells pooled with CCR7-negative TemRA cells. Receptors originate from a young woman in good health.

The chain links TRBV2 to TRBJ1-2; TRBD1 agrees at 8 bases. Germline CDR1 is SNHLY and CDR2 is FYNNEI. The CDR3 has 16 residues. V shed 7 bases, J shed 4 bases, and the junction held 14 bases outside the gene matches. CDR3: CASNLNVDREVYGYTF. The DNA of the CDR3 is TGTGCCAGCAACTTGAACGTGGACAGGGAGGTCTATGGCTACACCTTC.

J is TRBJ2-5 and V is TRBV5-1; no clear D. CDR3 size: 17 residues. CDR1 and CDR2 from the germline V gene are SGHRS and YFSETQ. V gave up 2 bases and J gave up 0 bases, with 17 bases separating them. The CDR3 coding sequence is TGCGCCAGCAGCTTTGGGTTAGTTCGCGGCTACCAAGAGACCCAGTACTTC. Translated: CASSFGLVRGYQETQYF.

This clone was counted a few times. The CDR3 protein is CASRSGPEGYYEQYF. The CDR3 nucleotides are TGCGCCAGCAGATCCGGACCGGAAGGATATTACGAGCAGTACTTC. This chain joins TRBV5-1 and TRBJ2-7; no clear D gene. This CDR3 contains 15 residues. V was clipped by 5 bases and J by 4 bases, with 19 bases between them. Germline V gives CDR1 SGHRS, CDR2 YFSETQ.

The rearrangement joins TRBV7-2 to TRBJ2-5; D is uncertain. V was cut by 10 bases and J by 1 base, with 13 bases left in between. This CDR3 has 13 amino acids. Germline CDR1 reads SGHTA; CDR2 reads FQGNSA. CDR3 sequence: CATTTYVQETQYF. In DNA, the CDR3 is TGTGCCACCACCACATACGTCCAAGAGACCCAGTACTTC.

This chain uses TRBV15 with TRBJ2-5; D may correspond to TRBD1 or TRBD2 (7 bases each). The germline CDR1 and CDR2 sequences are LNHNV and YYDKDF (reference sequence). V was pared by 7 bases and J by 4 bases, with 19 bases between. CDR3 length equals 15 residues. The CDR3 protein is CATNERQGGGETQYF. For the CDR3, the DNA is TGTGCCACCAACGAACGACAGGGAGGGGGAGAGACCCAGTACTTC.

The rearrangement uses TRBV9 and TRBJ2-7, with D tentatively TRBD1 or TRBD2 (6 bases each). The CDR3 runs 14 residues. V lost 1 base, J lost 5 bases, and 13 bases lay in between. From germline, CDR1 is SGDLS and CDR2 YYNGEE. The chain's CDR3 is CASSVSGGGHEQYF. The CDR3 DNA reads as TGTGCCAGCAGCGTATCCGGGGGCGGCCACGAGCAGTACTTC.

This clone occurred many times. The CDR3 sequence: CSVLGKSGGNEQFF. The DNA for the CDR3 is TGCAGCGTTTTAGGGAAATCAGGTGGGAATGAGCAGTTCTTC. The chain employs TRBV29-1 and TRBJ2-1; no firm D call. CDR1 and CDR2 (germline): SQVTM, ANQGSEA. The CDR3 totals 14 residues. V shed 5 bases and J shed 7 bases, with 18 bases lying between them.

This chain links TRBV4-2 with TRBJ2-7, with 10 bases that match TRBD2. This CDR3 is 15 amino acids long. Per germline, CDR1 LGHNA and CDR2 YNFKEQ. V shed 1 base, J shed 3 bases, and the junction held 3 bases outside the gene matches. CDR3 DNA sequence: TGTGCCAGCAGCCAAGGGGCTAGCGGGAGCTACGAGCAGTACTTC. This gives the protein CASSQGASGSYEQYF.